This TCR beta chain is from a study of CD4 T cells in relation to SARS-CoV-2 and coronaviruses. Sequencing used immunoSEQ multiplex PCR; TCRdb keeps in-frame clones, though not all of them. The data show 25,000 to 30,000 clones, 73% seen once. The unexposed donors gave CD4+ T cells in about 2011-2018, prior to COVID-19. CD4+ T cells were isolated from the cells after less than 13 days of culture. Study-level points and caveats: In roughly 65% of donors, memory CD4+ clonotypes crossrecognized SARS-CoV-2 and at least one common cold coronavirus spike.

This CDR3 spans 17 amino acids. V lost 2 bases and J lost 2; bases outside the gene matches: 9. Germline V gives CDR1 LNHDA, CDR2 SQIVND (reference sequence). Points on this clone: The target antigen is unknown.

The receptor's source is a human donor in good health. The chain couples TRBV19 to TRBJ2-7, with 10 bases matching TRBD2. Sequenced: CD4+ T cells from PBMCs, cultured in vitro. The CDR3 nucleotides are TGTGCCAGTAGTATAATTTTACTAGCGGGGCGCCCCTACGAGCAGTACTTC. This sequence encodes CASSIILLAGRPYEQYF.